Only a few counts were recorded for the clone carrying this TCR beta chain. One end of the junction is discordant with germline, which a read error may explain. A constant-region primer served to make TCR beta cDNA from about 530 ng total RNA. Three nested multiplex PCR rounds, a slightly modified ARM-PCR, produced the libraries for TCR beta. MiXCR, run by TCRdb on the multiplex PCR reads, gives a single entry per CDR3 protein. Here the sample spans 84,000 or so distinct CDR3 sequences, around 70% being singletons. This entry belongs to a study of tumor-infiltrating lymphocytes in primary liver carcinoma. For the study at large: Staging placed the tumors at T1-T3 N0M0, and they measured about 4.2 to 10 cm across. Productive TCRbeta reads per sample were roughly 3.5 to 7.13 million, not differing by tissue.

Co-extraction of RNA and DNA was performed on roughly 17-32 mg of unsorted bulk tissue. Treatment of the patients' primary liver carcinoma consisted of surgical resection. In every tumor sample, viable tumor cells made up over 80%. The clonotype was recovered from a man aged 35-49 years with primary liver carcinoma and hepatitis B virus infection. The sample taken for sequencing was liver tumor tissue from sampling region 1. As for subset: tumor region T1, superior pole.

The CDR3 reads CASSLKRRGLSSTDTQYF. CDR3 nucleotide sequence: TGTGCCAGCAGCTTAAAACGGCGGGGTCTCTCTAGCACAGATACACAGTATTTT. The chain links TRBV7-9 to TRBJ2-3, with TRBD2 as a possible D gene (6 bases). The CDR3 runs to 18 residues. Per the germline V gene, CDR1 is SEHNR and CDR2 is FQNEAQ (reference sequence).